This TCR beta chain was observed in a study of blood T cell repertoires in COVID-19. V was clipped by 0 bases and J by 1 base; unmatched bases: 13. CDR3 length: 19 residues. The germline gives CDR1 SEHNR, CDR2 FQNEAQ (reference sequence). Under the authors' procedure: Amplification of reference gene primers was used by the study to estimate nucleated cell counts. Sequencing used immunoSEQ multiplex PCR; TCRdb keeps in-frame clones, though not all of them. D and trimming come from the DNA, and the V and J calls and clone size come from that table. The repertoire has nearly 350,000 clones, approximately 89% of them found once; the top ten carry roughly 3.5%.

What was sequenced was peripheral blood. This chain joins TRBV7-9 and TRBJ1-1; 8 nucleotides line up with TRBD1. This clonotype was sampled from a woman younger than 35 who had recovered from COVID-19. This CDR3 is CASSLAIGPGGKSNTEAFF. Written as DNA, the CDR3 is TGTGCCAGCAGCTTAGCCATCGGCCCAGGGGGCAAATCGAACACTGAAGCTTTCTTT.